This TCR beta chain was retrieved from a study of OX40 agonist ivuxolimab in advanced cancers. The method was immunoSEQ multiplex PCR; TCRdb's version includes in-frame clones alone and lacks a portion of them. The profile covers about 45,000 clones, with roughly 93% appearing a single time and roughly a fifth taken by the ten largest. The study, taken as a whole, reports: Clonal expansion in partial responders at 0.1-3.0 mg/kg ranked among the lowest.

Germline CDR1 GTSNPN, CDR2 SVGIG (reference sequence). This CDR3 is built from 14 residues. V dropped 0 bases and J dropped 5 bases, with 11 bases sitting between them. Sampling of blood occurred at baseline, cycle 4 day 1, and cycle 7 day 1. For this clone: Its target is not known.

This chain joins TRBV30 and TRBJ1-5; no clear D gene. Specimen: CD4+ or CD8+ T cells sorted from blood, collected in a trial of the OX40 agonist ivuxolimab. The clonotype originates from an adult with an advanced solid tumor such as melanoma, head and neck, liver or kidney cancer. CDR3 region: CAWSVRAGDQPQHF. The CDR3 nucleotides are TGTGCCTGGAGTGTACGAGCTGGGGATCAGCCCCAGCATTTT.